The 22 T cell receptor beta chains listed next were all sequenced from one sample in a study of T cell responses to AZD1222 COVID-19 vaccine. Measured with immunoSEQ multiplex PCR; TCRdb has only the in-frame clones, and not every one. The profile covers 150,000 to 200,000 clones, with around 90% appearing a single time and about 2.8% taken by the ten largest. The sequenced sample was peripheral blood, obtained on day 0 of AZD1222 vaccination. The receptors come from an adult in good health.

This rearrangement joins TRBV28 to TRBJ1-5, with a tentative D call TRBD1 (5 bases). The CDR3 extends over 16 amino acids. V lost 6 bases and J 5 bases, leaving 20 bases between the germline ends. Germline V lookup: CDR1 MDHEN, CDR2 SYDVKM. CDR3 sequence: CASSSPEGTIHQPQHF. The CDR3 DNA sequence: TGTGCCAGCAGCTCCCCGGAGGGGACCATTCATCAGCCCCAGCATTTT.

The rearrangement links TRBV6-5 to TRBJ2-2; 7 bases agree with TRBD1. V was clipped by 2 bases and J by 6 bases; unmatched bases: 9. The CDR3 loop spans 16 amino acids. The germline V gene encodes CDR1 MNHEY and CDR2 SVGAGI. The CDR3 sequence is CASSYRDVDRAGELFF. CDR3 DNA: TGTGCCAGCAGTTACCGGGATGTTGACAGGGCCGGGGAGCTGTTTTTT.

This chain uses TRBV6-5 with TRBJ2-7; 11 nucleotides match TRBD1. The junction had 9 bases not matched to a gene; V was cut back by 8 bases and J by 6 bases. The germline gives CDR1 MNHEY, CDR2 SVGAGI. The CDR3 totals 14 residues. The chain's CDR3 is CASSPGQGGLEQYF. The CDR3 DNA is TGTGCCAGCTCTCCGGGACAGGGGGGTCTCGAGCAGTACTTC.

The V call is TRBV9, the J call TRBJ1-2; possibly TRBD1 for D (6 bases). The CDR3 has 16 amino acids. Trimming left V 0 bases short and J 0 bases short, with 12 bases between. Germline CDR1 reads SGDLS; CDR2 reads YYNGEE. CDR3 in amino acids: CASSVGRGTTNYGYTF. CDR3 nucleotides: TGTGCCAGCAGCGTAGGGAGGGGGACGACTAACTATGGCTACACCTTC.

V and J are TRBV15 and TRBJ2-5; D call uncertain. Trimming removed 1 base from V and 1 base from J, with 7 bases in between. Germline V lookup: CDR1 LNHNV, CDR2 YYDKDF (reference sequence). This CDR3 has 14 amino acids. The CDR3 region has the DNA TGTGCCACCAGCAGAGCGAGTGCCCAAGAGACCCAGTACTTC. It yields the protein CATSRASAQETQYF.

The rearrangement uses TRBV6-5 and TRBJ2-7; 10 bases map to TRBD1. Germline trimming cut 6 bases from V and 4 bases from J; bases unmatched to any gene: 9. This CDR3 is built from 15 residues. Germline loops: CDR1 MNHEY, CDR2 SVGAGI. The CDR3 sequence is CASSLTGTGAYEQYF. CDR3 sequence (DNA): TGTGCCAGCAGCTTAACCGGGACAGGGGCTTACGAGCAGTACTTC.

The chain combines TRBV24-1 with TRBJ1-2, with D perhaps TRBD1 (6 bases). CDR1 and CDR2 from the germline V gene are KGHDR and SFDVKD. The CDR3 is 14 amino acids. V lost 3 bases, J lost 8 bases, and 15 bases lay in between. The CDR3 region has the DNA TGTGCCACCAGTGATGGCGACAGGATCGGGGGCTACACCTTC. This sequence encodes CATSDGDRIGGYTF.

The rearrangement uses TRBV5-5 and TRBJ1-2; D is uncertain. This CDR3 comprises 16 residues. Germline lookup yields CDR1 SGHKS and CDR2 YYEKEE (reference sequence). With 0 bases removed from V and 7 bases from J, the gap between germline ends came to 19 bases. The CDR3 DNA reads TGTGCCAGCAGCTTGGAGCTGGCAGGCACATTAGGTGGCTACACCTTC. It encodes CASSLELAGTLGGYTF.

Points on this clone: A read error may produce the germline difference seen at one junction end. CDR3 sequence reads: CASRLVGEQFF. The CDR3 bases are TGCGCCAGCAGATTGGTTGGGGAGCAGTTCTTC. The chain uses TRBV5-1 and TRBJ2-1; D is unclear. The CDR3 extends over 11 amino acids. Germline loops: CDR1 SGHRS, CDR2 YFSETQ.

This clone was seen just once. The V gene is TRBV5-1, the J gene TRBJ2-3, with TRBD2 matching 13 bases. The V and J ends lost 1 base and 6 bases, in that order; junction bases with no gene match: 8. The CDR3 spans 17 residues. The germline CDR1 and CDR2 sequences are SGHRS and YFSETQ. DNA for the CDR3: TGCGCCAGCAGCTTGACCCCGGGACTAGCGGGATTTGATACGCAGTATTTT. Protein sequence: CASSLTPGLAGFDTQYF.

The V and J genes are TRBV6-1 and TRBJ1-2; D unclear. V dropped 3 bases and J dropped 4 bases, with 12 bases sitting between them. Germline loops: CDR1 MNHNS, CDR2 SASEGT. This CDR3 has 14 amino acids. CDR3 in DNA: TGTGCCAGCAGTGATGAGGGCACGAGCTATGGCTACACCTTC. Translated, it gives CASSDEGTSYGYTF.

The V gene is TRBV18, the J gene TRBJ1-5; no firm D call. The CDR3 sequence is 14 residues long. V was pared by 3 bases and J by 1 base, with 7 bases between. Looked up from germline, CDR1 is KGHSH and CDR2 is LQKENI. CDR3 loop: CASSPQRSNQPQHF. CDR3 DNA: TGTGCCAGCTCACCGCAGAGGAGCAATCAGCCCCAGCATTTT.

The chain joins TRBV18 to TRBJ1-1, with 7 bases that match TRBD1. The ends lost 4 bases at V and 0 bases at J; junction bases unmatched: 8. This CDR3 spans 16 amino acids. The germline CDR1 and CDR2 sequences are KGHSH and LQKENI. The CDR3, as DNA: TGTGCCAGCTCACAGCGAAGGGGACAGATGAACACTGAAGCTTTCTTT. Protein product: CASSQRRGQMNTEAFF.

CDR3 sequence (DNA): TGTGCCAGCAGCTTGACAGGTAGTGGGCAAGAGACCCAGTACTTC. It translates to CASSLTGSGQETQYF. The genes are TRBV11-3 and TRBJ2-5; tentative D call: TRBD1 (6 bases). V gave up 3 bases and J gave up 2 bases, with 13 bases separating them. Per germline, CDR1 SGHNT and CDR2 YENEEA. CDR3 size: 15 residues. Full variable domain (remainder filled in from reference TRBV11-3 and TRBJ2-5): EAGVVQSPRYKIIEKKQPVAFWCNPISGHNTLYWYLQNLGQGPELLIRYENEEAVDDSQLPKDRFSAERLKGVDSTLKIQPAELGDSAVYLCASSLTGSGQETQYFGPGTRLLVL.

This sequence joins TRBV19 and TRBJ1-5; D is perhaps TRBD1 (5 bases). V was trimmed by 10 bases and J by 7 bases, leaving 17 bases between them. Germline loops: CDR1 LNHDA, CDR2 SQIVND (reference sequence). The CDR3 has 13 residues. The CDR3 region is CATSGISGQPQHF. In nucleotides, the CDR3 is TGTGCCACATCTGGAATATCAGGGCAGCCCCAGCATTTT.

The CDR3 is CATSRDAHAGGPTDTQYF. CDR3 nucleotide sequence: TGTGCCACCAGCAGAGATGCGCATGCGGGAGGGCCTACTGATACGCAGTATTTT. The V gene is TRBV15, the J gene TRBJ2-3, with 9 bases aligning to TRBD2. CDR3 length equals 18 residues. The V and J ends lost 0 bases and 6 bases, in that order; junction bases with no gene match: 13. CDR1 is LNHNV, CDR2 YYDKDF, per germline (reference sequence).

CDR3 loop: CASSLSGTGNSPLHF. The DNA for the CDR3 is TGTGCCAGCAGTTTAAGCGGGACAGGGAATTCACCCCTCCACTTT. The chain couples TRBV28 to TRBJ1-6; 9 bases agree with TRBD1. Germline V gives CDR1 MDHEN, CDR2 SYDVKM. There are 15 residues in the CDR3. V lost 2 bases to trimming and J lost 7 bases; unmatched junction nucleotides: 3.

The V gene is TRBV7-8, the J gene TRBJ1-1; D gene uncertain. Germline CDR1 SGHVS, CDR2 FQNEAQ. Deletions cut 1 base from V and 5 bases from J, with 14 bases between. This CDR3 is 15 amino acids long. CDR3 in amino acids: CASSLGSFPGTEAFF. The CDR3 DNA follows: TGTGCCAGCAGCTTAGGGTCCTTTCCGGGAACTGAAGCTTTCTTT.

This chain connects TRBV6-1 to TRBJ1-2, with a weak D call TRBD1 (6 bases). Between the trimmed V and J ends, which lost 6 bases and 4 bases, there was a span of 12 bases. Germline V gene sequence: CDR1 MNHNS, CDR2 SASEGT. This CDR3 contains 13 residues. The CDR3 is CASSLMDSYGYTF. CDR3 DNA: TGTGCCAGCAGCCTGATGGACAGCTATGGCTACACCTTC.

The CDR3 sequence: CASSLPGRSGNTIYF. CDR3 DNA: TGTGCCAGCAGCTTGCCGGGGCGCTCTGGAAACACCATATATTTT. The V gene is TRBV5-5, the J gene TRBJ1-3; tentatively, D is TRBD1 (5 bases). V lost 1 base and J 0 bases, leaving 8 bases between the germline ends. Germline CDR1 is SGHKS and CDR2 is YYEKEE (reference sequence). This CDR3 has 15 residues.

The chain carries TRBV5-1 and TRBJ1-1; D not resolved. V was shortened by 3 bases and J by 1 base, with 10 bases between the two germline ends. CDR1 SGHRS and CDR2 YFSETQ come from the germline V gene. The CDR3 is 14 amino acids. The chain's CDR3 is CASSWSTGNTEAFF. DNA of the CDR3: TGCGCCAGCAGCTGGTCGACGGGGAACACTGAAGCTTTCTTT.

The V and J genes are TRBV5-1 and TRBJ2-7, with TRBD2 matching 12 bases. Germline V gives CDR1 SGHRS, CDR2 YFSETQ. The junction had 2 bases not matched to a gene; V was cut back by 0 bases and J by 1 base. The CDR3 length is 16 residues. CDR3 nucleotide sequence: TGCGCCAGCAGCTTGGGGACTAGCGGGAAGTCCTACGAGCAGTACTTC. Protein: CASSLGTSGKSYEQYF.